The 20 T cell receptor beta chains below were found in one sample sequenced in a study of blood T cell repertoires in COVID-19. Repertoires were generated with immunoSEQ multiplex PCR, while TCRdb's copy carries only in-frame clones and drops some. The sample consists of hundreds of thousands of clones, about 89% of them appearing once. Sequenced input: peripheral blood. These receptor sequences come from a man aged 35 to 55 with acute or convalescent COVID-19.

The CDR3 DNA sequence: TGTGCCAGCAGCCGAGGGGGCTTGGATCAGCCCCAGCATTTT. This translates into CASSRGGLDQPQHF. The rearrangement links TRBV6-5 to TRBJ1-5, with 7 bases that match TRBD1. Per the germline V gene, CDR1 is MNHEY and CDR2 is SVGAGI. This CDR3 contains 14 residues. The J segment lost 5 bases and the V segment lost 6 bases, leaving 7 bases of the junction unmatched.

The rearrangement links TRBV3-1 (or the pseudogene TRBV3-2) to TRBJ1-5; D call uncertain. Trimming pared 8 bases from V and 6 bases from J, leaving 17 bases between. The germline gives CDR1 LGHDT, CDR2 YNNKEL (reference sequence). The CDR3 has 14 residues. CDR3 in amino acids: CASGLDGSGQPQHF. The CDR3 region has the DNA TGTGCCAGCGGACTTGATGGGTCTGGTCAGCCCCAGCATTTT.

Concerning this clone itself: Different DNA sequences within this sample yield the same CDR3. This sequence joins TRBV19 and TRBJ2-7; 7 bases fit TRBD1. Trimming at V came to 3 bases and at J to 0 bases, leaving 2 bases not matched to a gene. The CDR3 loop spans 14 amino acids. The germline V gene has CDR1 LNHDA and CDR2 SQIVND (reference sequence). The DNA for the CDR3 is TGTGCCAGTAGTATGACAGGGAGCTCCTACGAGCAGTACTTC. Translated: CASSMTGSSYEQYF.

This clone was observed a single time. The gene calls are TRBV11-2 and TRBJ2-3, with 8 bases that match TRBD2. Germline-derived CDR1 and CDR2 are SGHAT and FQNNGV. The V segment lost 3 bases and the J segment 3 bases; nucleotides outside the gene matches: 11. This CDR3 has 17 amino acids. CDR3 protein: CASSFVVPGLGTDTQYF. For the CDR3, the DNA is TGTGCCAGCAGCTTTGTGGTGCCGGGACTAGGTACAGATACGCAGTATTTT.

The chain has TRBV5-5 and TRBJ1-4; the D gene is possibly TRBD1 (5 bases). V was clipped by 2 bases and J by 8 bases, with 10 bases between them. This CDR3 is built from 13 residues. The germline V gene encodes CDR1 SGHKS and CDR2 YYEKEE (reference sequence). As DNA, the CDR3 is TGTGCCAGCAGCTTCCCAGGGAAGGAAAAACTGTTTTTT. It translates to CASSFPGKEKLFF.

This rearrangement joins TRBV15 to TRBJ1-1; D ambiguous. V was trimmed by 0 bases and J by 1 base, leaving 6 bases between them. The CDR3 consists of 14 residues. CDR1 and CDR2 from the germline V gene are LNHNV and YYDKDF (reference sequence). The CDR3 coding sequence is TGTGCCACCAGCAGAGATTCCAGGAACACTGAAGCTTTCTTT. This encodes CATSRDSRNTEAFF.

The V gene is TRBV4-3, the J gene TRBJ1-4; no reliable D call. The CDR3 runs to 16 residues. The V gene lost 0 bases and the J gene lost 8 bases, with 16 bases spanning the gap. CDR1 and CDR2 (germline): LGHNA, YSLEER. CDR3 DNA: TGCGCCAGCAGCCAAGATCTTCGGCGGGGTTGGGAAAAACTGTTTTTT. Its translation: CASSQDLRRGWEKLFF.

The V call is TRBV28, the J call TRBJ1-2; D is undetermined. The CDR3 has 12 residues. Trimming removed 1 base at V and 8 bases at J, with 8 bases between. The germline V gene encodes CDR1 MDHEN and CDR2 SYDVKM. The CDR3 nucleotides are TGTGCCAGCAGTTTATACCGGGAAGGCTACACCTTC. Amino acids: CASSLYREGYTF.

This clone was detected only a few times. V gene TRBV6-2 or TRBV6-3 combines with J gene TRBJ1-5, with TRBD1 matching over 8 bases. V trimming: 2 bases; J trimming: 6 bases; junction bases outside the gene matches: 12. CDR1 is MNHEY, CDR2 SVGEGT, per germline. The CDR3 sequence is 17 residues long. The CDR3 DNA reads TGTGCCAGCAGTTACGGACAGGGCCGACAGCGGGGTCAGCCCCAGCATTTT. Its protein product is CASSYGQGRQRGQPQHF.

This chain joins TRBV27 and TRBJ1-2; D gene uncertain. The CDR3 runs 13 residues. Trimming shortened V by 3 bases and J by 7 bases, and 12 bases separated the two germline ends. Germline V lookup: CDR1 MNHEY, CDR2 SMNVEV (reference sequence). The CDR3 sequence: CASSFDRGGGYTF. CDR3 coding DNA: TGTGCCAGCAGTTTTGACCGGGGAGGTGGCTACACCTTC.

The rearrangement joins TRBV27 to TRBJ2-2; D perhaps matches TRBD1 (6 bases). V lost 6 bases and J 3 bases, leaving 17 bases between the germline ends. This CDR3 has 16 residues. CDR1 is MNHEY and CDR2 is SMNVEV in the germline V gene (reference sequence). The CDR3 here is CASRRKGHLYTGELFF. CDR3 in DNA: TGTGCCAGCAGAAGGAAGGGACATCTTTACACCGGGGAGCTGTTTTTT.

This clone was observed a single time. The rearrangement links TRBV7-9 to TRBJ2-1; the D gene is possibly TRBD2 (5 bases). The V end lost 6 bases, the J end lost 7 bases, and 19 bases lay between the germline ends. The CDR3 has 15 amino acids. Germline V gene data show CDR1 as SEHNR and CDR2 as FQNEAQ (reference sequence). In nucleotides, the CDR3 is TGTGCCAGCAGTCAGGCGGGTAGGGCGTGGAATGAGCAGTTCTTC. Encoded protein: CASSQAGRAWNEQFF.

The V call is TRBV5-6, the J call TRBJ2-7; TRBD2 matches at 12 bases. CDR3 length: 15 amino acids. Germline trimming cut 1 base from V and 6 bases from J; bases unmatched to any gene: 5. Germline values: CDR1 SGHDT, CDR2 YYEEEE. Here the CDR3 DNA reads TGTGCCAGCAGCTTGTTGACTAGCGGGAGCATCGAGCAGTACTTC. The encoded protein is CASSLLTSGSIEQYF.

The V gene is TRBV7-2, the J gene TRBJ2-2; 7 bases map to TRBD2. V was pared by 5 bases and J by 5 bases, with 14 bases of the junction left unmatched. This CDR3 has 17 residues. Germline CDR1 is SGHTA and CDR2 is FQGNSA. The chain's CDR3 is CASSRRGGTSRTGELFF. The CDR3 DNA sequence: TGTGCCAGCAGCCGCCGGGGAGGGACGTCGAGGACCGGGGAGCTGTTTTTT.

The chain joins TRBV29-1 to TRBJ2-5; possibly TRBD2 for D (6 bases). The germline V gene has CDR1 SQVTM and CDR2 ANQGSEA. CDR3 length: 15 amino acids. Trimming shortened V by 6 bases and J by 1 base, and 18 bases separated the two germline ends. CDR3 amino acids: CSVGVSASAQETQYF. In nucleotides, the CDR3 is TGCAGCGTGGGGGTCTCGGCTAGCGCCCAAGAGACCCAGTACTTC.

The V call is TRBV6-5, the J call TRBJ1-2, with TRBD1 matching over 11 bases. With 6 bases clipped from V and 7 bases from J, the junction kept 4 bases outside the gene matches. The germline gives CDR1 MNHEY, CDR2 SVGAGI. The CDR3 has 13 amino acids. The CDR3 sequence: CASSRDRGFGYTF. The CDR3 DNA reads TGTGCCAGCAGCCGGGACAGGGGGTTTGGCTACACCTTC.

This rearrangement joins TRBV7-3 to TRBJ2-2; D is unresolved. Germline CDR1 reads SGHTA; CDR2 reads FQGTGA. The CDR3 extends over 13 amino acids. The V end lost 3 bases, the J end lost 6 bases, and 8 bases lay between the germline ends. The CDR3 DNA sequence: TGTGCCAGCAGCTTTCGAGCACCCGGGGAGCTGTTTTTT. This codes for CASSFRAPGELFF.

J is TRBJ1-3 and V is TRBV15; TRBD1 aligns across 7 bases. The CDR3 is 15 residues long. V was pared by 4 bases and J by 2 bases, with 5 bases of the junction left unmatched. Per the germline V gene, CDR1 is LNHNV and CDR2 is YYDKDF (reference sequence). Written as DNA, the CDR3 is TGTGCCACCAGCAAAATTCAGGGGGCTGGAAACACCATATATTTT. Its protein is CATSKIQGAGNTIYF.

V usage is TRBV25-1 and J usage is TRBJ1-3; TRBD1 matches at 10 bases. Germline assignment: CDR1 MGHDK and CDR2 SYGVNS. The CDR3 has 17 residues. Unmatched junction bases numbered 3, after V lost 1 base and J lost 0 bases. The CDR3 loop reads CASSEWDRGSSGNTIYF. CDR3 bases: TGTGCCAGCAGTGAATGGGACAGGGGAAGCTCTGGAAACACCATATATTTT.

The chain links TRBV18 to TRBJ1-1; D uncertain. The germline V gene encodes CDR1 KGHSH and CDR2 LQKENI. The CDR3 loop spans 17 amino acids. V was pared by 6 bases and J by 4 bases, with 24 bases between. As DNA, the CDR3 is TGTGCCAGCTCCCCTATGGTAAAGGGAGGCGTTGGCACTGAAGCTTTCTTT. This gives the protein CASSPMVKGGVGTEAFF.